The 21 T cell receptor beta chains below come from one sample, sequenced in a study of T cells expressing NK-cell markers. After re-calling the 5' RACE reads, TCRdb lists one entry per CDR3 protein, DNA absent. The sample table sets out under 35,000 distinct CDR3 sequences. The material sequenced was blood T cells: a sorted CD56 or NKG2C T cell subset, CD4+ or CD8+ T cells, or bulk PBMC T cells (not recorded which). These receptors were taken from a woman aged 18 to 75 in good health.

The chain recombines TRBV28 with TRBJ2-2; TCRdb calls TRBD1, which cannot be checked without DNA. Germline loops: CDR1 MDHEN, CDR2 SYDVKM. CDR3 length: 12 amino acids. The CDR3 region is CATQPQTGELFF.

This chain joins TRBV3-1 and TRBJ2-5; TCRdb proposes TRBD1, but this gene call is untestable without DNA. CDR1 LGHDT and CDR2 YNNKEL come from the germline V gene (reference sequence). The CDR3 totals 18 residues. This CDR3 is CASSQAPSILEIQETQYF.

Here the CDR3 reads CASSHGTSGAQEQYF. V and J are TRBV7-3 and TRBJ2-7; the TRBD2 assignment by TCRdb is unverifiable without DNA. The length of the CDR3 is 15 residues. Germline CDR1 reads SGHTA; CDR2 reads FQGTGA.

V is TRBV4-1 and J is TRBJ2-7; TCRdb gives TRBD1 as the D gene, but with no DNA this cannot be confirmed. Germline loops: CDR1 MGHRA, CDR2 YSYEKL. The CDR3 loop spans 13 amino acids. The chain's CDR3 is CASSWDGTYEQYF.

The genes are TRBV4-1 and TRBJ1-4; the D gene TCRdb calls, TRBD1, cannot be checked with no DNA. The CDR3 is 16 amino acids. The germline V gene encodes CDR1 MGHRA and CDR2 YSYEKL. The CDR3 reads CASSTRERKPNEKLFF.

The chain employs TRBV27 and TRBJ2-7. Germline V gene sequence: CDR1 MNHEY, CDR2 SMNVEV (reference sequence). The CDR3 extends over 11 amino acids. CDR3 protein: CASSHAYEQYF.

The rearrangement joins TRBV5-1 to TRBJ2-3; TCRdb calls TRBD2, which cannot be checked without DNA. CDR3 size: 16 residues. Germline CDR1 is SGHRS and CDR2 is YFSETQ. The CDR3: CASSHRSGSTTDTQYF.

V gene TRBV5-1 combines with J gene TRBJ1-1. This CDR3 comprises 14 residues. CDR1 SGHRS and CDR2 YFSETQ come from the germline V gene. This CDR3 is CAPAGEEENTEAFF.

V gene TRBV5-1 combines with J gene TRBJ2-5; TCRdb indicates TRBD1, and absent DNA this call remains unverified. The CDR3 runs 14 residues. The germline CDR1 and CDR2 sequences are SGHRS and YFSETQ. Here the CDR3 reads CASSLGDRVETQYF.

The V gene is TRBV28, the J gene TRBJ1-4; the D gene TCRdb calls, TRBD1, cannot be checked with no DNA. Germline V lookup: CDR1 MDHEN, CDR2 SYDVKM. The CDR3 consists of 16 residues. CDR3 region: CASRPNTGQGFEKLFF.

The rearrangement joins TRBV12-3 or TRBV12-4 to TRBJ2-3. This CDR3 has 14 amino acids. The CDR3 region is CASSFPLSTDTQYF.

The rearrangement uses TRBV27 and TRBJ2-1; TCRdb outputs TRBD1, but without DNA this stays unchecked. The CDR3 runs to 15 residues. CDR1 is MNHEY, CDR2 SMNVEV, per germline (reference sequence). The CDR3: CASSLSLIGDNEQFF.

This sequence joins TRBV4-2 and TRBJ1-5. The CDR3 is 15 residues long. Germline CDR1 reads LGHNA; CDR2 reads YNFKEQ. The CDR3 sequence: CASSQDGRVAKPQHF.

The CDR3 here is CAISDFEGTGNTIYF. The genes are TRBV10-3 and TRBJ1-3; TCRdb's D call, TRBD1, is unchecked because there is no DNA. The CDR3 has 15 residues. CDR1 is ENHRY, CDR2 SYGVKD, per germline.

The chain couples TRBV12-3 or TRBV12-4 to TRBJ1-2; TCRdb's D gene call, TRBD1, goes unchecked for lack of DNA. CDR3 length equals 12 residues. This CDR3 reads CASSFGTVGYTF.

This rearrangement joins TRBV11-2 to TRBJ2-7; TCRdb's D call of TRBD1 is untestable without DNA. CDR1 SGHAT and CDR2 FQNNGV come from the germline V gene. The CDR3 consists of 16 residues. CDR3 protein: CASSLASGTGSGEQYF.

The rearrangement uses TRBV2 and TRBJ1-1. CDR3 length equals 13 residues. Germline-derived CDR1 and CDR2 are SNHLY and FYNNEI. The CDR3 loop is CASSAGKNTEAFF.

The chain is built from TRBV7-8 and TRBJ1-4. Germline V gene lookup returns CDR1 SGHVS and CDR2 FQNEAQ. This CDR3 is 16 amino acids long. The CDR3 sequence: CASSLDLGIANEKLFF.

The chain links TRBV15 to TRBJ1-5. Germline loops: CDR1 LNHNV, CDR2 YYDKDF (reference sequence). This CDR3 has 14 amino acids. The CDR3 spells CATSRGRDNQPQHF.

This chain uses TRBV20-1 with TRBJ2-7; TCRdb picks TRBD1, but there is no DNA to check that call. The CDR3 covers 12 residues. Germline assignment: CDR1 DFQATT and CDR2 SNEGSKA (reference sequence). This CDR3 reads CSATGTTYEQYF.

The chain carries TRBV24-1 and TRBJ2-2; TCRdb designates TRBD2, a call that cannot be tested without DNA. The CDR3 covers 15 residues. Germline V gene lookup returns CDR1 KGHDR and CDR2 SFDVKD. CDR3 region: CATSDSGLATGELFF.